This T cell receptor (beta chain) was observed in a study of CD8 T cells in Susac syndrome. After extraction with the RNeasy kit, roughly 0.45 to 1 ug of the RNA was reverse transcribed using random hexamers. An immunoSEQ multiplex PCR generated amplified TCR beta CDR3 products spanning 54 Vbeta and 13 Jbeta. Each CDR3 protein gets one entry after TCRdb re-called the immunoSEQ multiplex PCR reads with MiXCR. The data show around 200,000 distinct CDR3 sequences, approximately 95% seen once. The multiple sclerosis controls, all treatment-naive patients, had relapsing-remitting disease that was stable or active. Germline V gives CDR1 DFQATT, CDR2 SNEGSKA (reference sequence). Germline trimming cut 5 bases from V and 2 bases from J; bases unmatched to any gene: 3. The CDR3 extends over 13 amino acids.

This TCR came from a human donor with multiple sclerosis. The gene calls are TRBV20-1 and TRBJ2-7; 10 bases line up with TRBD1. Material: CD4+ T cells from PBMCs. The CDR3 here is CSAEDRGAYEQYF. Written as DNA, the CDR3 is TGCAGTGCTGAGGACAGGGGGGCCTACGAGCAGTACTTC.